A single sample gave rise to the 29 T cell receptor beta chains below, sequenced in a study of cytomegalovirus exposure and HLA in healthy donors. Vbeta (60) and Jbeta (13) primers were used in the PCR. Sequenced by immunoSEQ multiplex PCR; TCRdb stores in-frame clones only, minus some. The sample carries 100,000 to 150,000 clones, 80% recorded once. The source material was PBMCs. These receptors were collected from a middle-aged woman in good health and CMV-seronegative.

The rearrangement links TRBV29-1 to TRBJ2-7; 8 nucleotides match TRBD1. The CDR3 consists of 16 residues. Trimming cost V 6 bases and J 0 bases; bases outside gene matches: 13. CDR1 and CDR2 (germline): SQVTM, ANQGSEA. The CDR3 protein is CSVDLEGQGASYEQYF. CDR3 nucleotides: TGCAGCGTGGACCTTGAGGGTCAGGGGGCCTCCTACGAGCAGTACTTC.

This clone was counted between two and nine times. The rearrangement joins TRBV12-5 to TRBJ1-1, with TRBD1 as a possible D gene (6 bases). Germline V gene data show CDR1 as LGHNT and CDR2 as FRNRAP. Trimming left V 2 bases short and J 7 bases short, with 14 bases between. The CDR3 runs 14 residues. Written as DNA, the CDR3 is TGTGCTAGTGGTTTGACCCAGGGGAGAGGTGAAGCTTTCTTT. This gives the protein CASGLTQGRGEAFF. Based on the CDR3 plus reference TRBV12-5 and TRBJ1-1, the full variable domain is DARVTQTPRHKVTEMGQEVTMRCQPILGHNTVFWYRQTMMQGLELLAYFRNRAPLDDSGMPKDRFSAEMPDATLATLKIQPSEPRDSAVYFCASGLTQGRGEAFFGQGTRLTVV.

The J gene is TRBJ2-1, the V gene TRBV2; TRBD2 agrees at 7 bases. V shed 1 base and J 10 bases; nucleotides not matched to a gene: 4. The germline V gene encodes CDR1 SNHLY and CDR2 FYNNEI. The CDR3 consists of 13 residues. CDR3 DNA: TGTGCCAGCAGTGAAGGGGGGGGTAGCGAGCAGTTCTTC. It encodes CASSEGGGSEQFF.

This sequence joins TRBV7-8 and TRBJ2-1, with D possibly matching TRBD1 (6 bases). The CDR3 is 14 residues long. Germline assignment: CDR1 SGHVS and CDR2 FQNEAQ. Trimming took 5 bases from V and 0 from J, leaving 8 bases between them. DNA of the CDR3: TGTGCCAGCAGCACAGGGACCTCCTACAATGAGCAGTTCTTC. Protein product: CASSTGTSYNEQFF.

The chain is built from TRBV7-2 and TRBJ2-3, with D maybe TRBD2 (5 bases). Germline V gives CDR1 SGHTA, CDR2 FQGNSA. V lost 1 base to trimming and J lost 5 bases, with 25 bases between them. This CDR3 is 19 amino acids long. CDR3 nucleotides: TGTGCCAGCAGCTTAGAAGGGTCGGCGACTACCACTCCGGGAGATACGCAGTATTTT. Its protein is CASSLEGSATTTPGDTQYF.

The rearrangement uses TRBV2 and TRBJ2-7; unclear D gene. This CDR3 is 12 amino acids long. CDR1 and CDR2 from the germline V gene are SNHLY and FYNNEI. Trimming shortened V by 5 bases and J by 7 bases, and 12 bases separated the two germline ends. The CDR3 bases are TGTGCCAGCAGTCCGCTAGTGAGGGAGCAGTACTTC. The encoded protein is CASSPLVREQYF.

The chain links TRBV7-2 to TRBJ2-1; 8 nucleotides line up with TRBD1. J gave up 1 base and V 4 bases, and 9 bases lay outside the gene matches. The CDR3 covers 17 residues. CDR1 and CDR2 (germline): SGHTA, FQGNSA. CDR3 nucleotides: TGTGCCAGCAGCTCCAGCTCGACAGGGGAATCCTACAATGAGCAGTTCTTC. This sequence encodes CASSSSSTGESYNEQFF.

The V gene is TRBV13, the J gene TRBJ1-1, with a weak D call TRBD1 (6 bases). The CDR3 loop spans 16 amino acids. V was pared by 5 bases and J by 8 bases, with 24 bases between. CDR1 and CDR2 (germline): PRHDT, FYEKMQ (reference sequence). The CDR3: CASSPSPQGWGSEAFF. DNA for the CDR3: TGTGCCAGCAGCCCTAGCCCCCAGGGGTGGGGGTCGGAAGCTTTCTTT.

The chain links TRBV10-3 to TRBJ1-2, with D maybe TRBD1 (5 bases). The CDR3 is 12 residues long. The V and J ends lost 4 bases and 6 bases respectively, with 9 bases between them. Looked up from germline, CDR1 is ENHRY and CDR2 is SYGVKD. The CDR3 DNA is TGTGCCATCAGTGTGGCGGGGGATGGCTACACCTTC. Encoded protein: CAISVAGDGYTF.

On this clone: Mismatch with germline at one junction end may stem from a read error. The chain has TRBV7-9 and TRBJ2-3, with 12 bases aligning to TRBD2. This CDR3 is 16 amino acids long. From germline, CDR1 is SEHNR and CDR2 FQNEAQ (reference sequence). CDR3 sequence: CSSSLSSSGRADTQYF. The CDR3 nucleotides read TGTTCCAGCAGCTTATCCTCTAGCGGGAGGGCAGATACGCAGTATTTT.

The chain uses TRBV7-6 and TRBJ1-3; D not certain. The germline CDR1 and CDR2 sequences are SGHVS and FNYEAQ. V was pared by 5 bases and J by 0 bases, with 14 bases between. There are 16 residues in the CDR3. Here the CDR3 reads CASSPLGQNSGNTIYF. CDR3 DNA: TGTGCCAGCAGCCCCCTTGGGCAGAACTCTGGAAACACCATATATTTT.

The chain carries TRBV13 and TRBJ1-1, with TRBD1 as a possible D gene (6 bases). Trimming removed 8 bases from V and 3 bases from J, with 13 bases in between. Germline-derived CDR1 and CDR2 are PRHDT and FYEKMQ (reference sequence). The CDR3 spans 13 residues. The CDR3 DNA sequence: TGTGCCAGCGCCTTAAGGGGGTACACTGAAGCTTTCTTT. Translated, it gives CASALRGYTEAFF. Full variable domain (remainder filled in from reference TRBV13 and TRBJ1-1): AAGVIQSPRHLIKEKRETATLKCYPIPRHDTVYWYQQGPGQDPQFLISFYEKMQSDKGSIPDRFSAQQFSDYHSELNMSSLELGDSALYFCASALRGYTEAFFGQGTRLTVV.

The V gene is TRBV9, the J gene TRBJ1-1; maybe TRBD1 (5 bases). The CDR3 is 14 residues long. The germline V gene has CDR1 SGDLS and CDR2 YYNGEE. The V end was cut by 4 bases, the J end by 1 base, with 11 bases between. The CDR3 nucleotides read TGTGCCAGCAGCTATGGACACCCGAACACTGAAGCTTTCTTT. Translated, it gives CASSYGHPNTEAFF.

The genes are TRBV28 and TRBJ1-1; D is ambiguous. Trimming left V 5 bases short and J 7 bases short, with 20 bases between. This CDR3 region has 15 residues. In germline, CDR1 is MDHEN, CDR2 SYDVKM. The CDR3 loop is CASSPTGRKFNEAFF. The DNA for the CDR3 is TGTGCCAGCAGTCCGACCGGGAGGAAATTCAATGAAGCTTTCTTT.

The CDR3 loop is CSVALGSGRGETQYF. In DNA form, the CDR3 reads TGCAGCGTGGCCCTAGGGAGCGGGAGAGGGGAGACCCAGTACTTC. The chain employs TRBV29-1 and TRBJ2-5, with 8 nucleotides matching TRBD2. The V gene's germline CDR1 is SQVTM and CDR2 ANQGSEA. The trim removed 6 bases at V and 5 bases at J, leaving 14 bases unmatched. CDR3 length: 15 amino acids.

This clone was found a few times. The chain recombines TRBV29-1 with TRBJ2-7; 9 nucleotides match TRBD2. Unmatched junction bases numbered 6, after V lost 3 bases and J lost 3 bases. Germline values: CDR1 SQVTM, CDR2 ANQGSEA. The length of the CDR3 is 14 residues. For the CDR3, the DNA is TGCAGCGTTGAGGGCCTAGCGGGAAACTACGAGCAGTACTTC. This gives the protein CSVEGLAGNYEQYF.

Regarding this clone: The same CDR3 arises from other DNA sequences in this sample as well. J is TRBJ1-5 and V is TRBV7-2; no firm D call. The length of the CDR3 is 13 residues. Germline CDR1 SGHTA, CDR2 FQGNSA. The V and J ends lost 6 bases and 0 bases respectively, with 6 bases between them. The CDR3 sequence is CASSSYSNQPQHF. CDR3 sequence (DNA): TGTGCCAGCAGTTCCTATAGCAATCAGCCCCAGCATTTT.

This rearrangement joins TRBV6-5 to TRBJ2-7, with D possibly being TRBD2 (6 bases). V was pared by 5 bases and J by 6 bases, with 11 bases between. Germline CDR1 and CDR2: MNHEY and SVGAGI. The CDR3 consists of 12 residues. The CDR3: CASSAGFGEQYF. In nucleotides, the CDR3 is TGTGCCAGCAGTGCGGGGTTTGGCGAGCAGTACTTC.

CDR3 DNA sequence: TGTGCCAGCAGCTTTAATCCAGGGGGCGCCGCGACCGAAGCTTTCTTT. Translating it yields CASSFNPGGAATEAFF. This chain links TRBV5-4 with TRBJ1-1, with 8 positions matching TRBD1. This CDR3 has 16 residues. Losses at the gene ends were 2 bases for V and 8 bases for J; bases not matched to a gene: 14. Germline-derived CDR1 and CDR2 are SGHNT and YYREEE (reference sequence). The variable domain in full, completed from reference TRBV5-4 and TRBJ1-1, reads ETGVTQSPTHLIKTRGQQVTLRCSSQSGHNTVSWYQQALGQGPQFIFQYYREEENGRGNFPPRFSGLQFPNYSSELNVNALELDDSALYLCASSFNPGGAATEAFFGQGTRLTVV.

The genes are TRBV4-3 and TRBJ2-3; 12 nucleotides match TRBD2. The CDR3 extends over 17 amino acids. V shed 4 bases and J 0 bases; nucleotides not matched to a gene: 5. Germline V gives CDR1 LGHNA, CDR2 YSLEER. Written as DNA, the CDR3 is TGCGCCAGCAGCCTGAGGACTAGCGGGGTTAGCACAGATACGCAGTATTTT. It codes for CASSLRTSGVSTDTQYF.

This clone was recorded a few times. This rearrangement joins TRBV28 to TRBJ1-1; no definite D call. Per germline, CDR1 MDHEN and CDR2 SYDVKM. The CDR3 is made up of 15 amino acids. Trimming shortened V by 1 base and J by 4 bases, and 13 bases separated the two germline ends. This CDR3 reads CASSLSAHPSTEAFF. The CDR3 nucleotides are TGTGCCAGCAGTTTATCTGCCCATCCCAGCACTGAAGCTTTCTTT.

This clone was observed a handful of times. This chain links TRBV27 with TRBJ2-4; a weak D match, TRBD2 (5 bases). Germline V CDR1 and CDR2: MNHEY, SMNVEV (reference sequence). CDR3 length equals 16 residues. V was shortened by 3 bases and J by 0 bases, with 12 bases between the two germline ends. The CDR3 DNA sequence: TGTGCCAGCAGTTTGGACGGAGGACTAGCCAAAAACATTCAGTACTTC. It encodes CASSLDGGLAKNIQYF.

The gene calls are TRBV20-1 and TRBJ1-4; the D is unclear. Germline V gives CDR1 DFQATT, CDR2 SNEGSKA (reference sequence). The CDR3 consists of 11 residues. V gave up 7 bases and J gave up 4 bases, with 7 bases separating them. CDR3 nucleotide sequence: TGCAGTGTAGAGGATAATGAAAAACTGTTTTTT. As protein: CSVEDNEKLFF.

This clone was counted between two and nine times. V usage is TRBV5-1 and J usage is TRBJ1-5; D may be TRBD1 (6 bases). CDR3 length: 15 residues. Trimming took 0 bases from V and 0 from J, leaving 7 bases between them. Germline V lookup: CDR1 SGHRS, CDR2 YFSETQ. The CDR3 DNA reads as TGCGCCAGCAGCTTGGCGACAGGTAGCAATCAGCCCCAGCATTTT. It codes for CASSLATGSNQPQHF.

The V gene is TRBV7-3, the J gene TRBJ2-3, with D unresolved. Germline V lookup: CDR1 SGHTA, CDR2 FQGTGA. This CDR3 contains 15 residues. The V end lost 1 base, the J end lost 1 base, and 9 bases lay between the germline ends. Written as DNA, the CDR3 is TGTGCCAGCAGCTTAATAGGAGCTCGCACAGATACGCAGTATTTT. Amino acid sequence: CASSLIGARTDTQYF.

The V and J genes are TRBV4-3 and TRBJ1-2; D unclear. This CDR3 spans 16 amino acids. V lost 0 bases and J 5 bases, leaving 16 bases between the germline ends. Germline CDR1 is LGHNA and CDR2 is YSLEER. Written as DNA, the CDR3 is TGCGCCAGCAGCCAAGAGGGCCAGGCTAAGGTTTATGGCTACACCTTC. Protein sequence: CASSQEGQAKVYGYTF.

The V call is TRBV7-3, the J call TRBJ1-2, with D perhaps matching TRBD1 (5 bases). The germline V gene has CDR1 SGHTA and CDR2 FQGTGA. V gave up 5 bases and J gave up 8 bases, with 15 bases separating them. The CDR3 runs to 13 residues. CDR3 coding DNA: TGTGCCAGCAGCCCCTCGGGGGGAGAAGGCTACACCTTC. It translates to CASSPSGGEGYTF.

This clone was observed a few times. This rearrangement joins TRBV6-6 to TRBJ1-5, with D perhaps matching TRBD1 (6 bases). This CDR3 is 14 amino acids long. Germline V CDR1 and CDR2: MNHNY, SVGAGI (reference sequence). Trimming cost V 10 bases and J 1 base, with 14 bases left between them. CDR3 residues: CAIRDQGSNQPQHF. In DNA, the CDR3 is TGTGCCATTCGGGATCAGGGGAGCAATCAGCCCCAGCATTTT.

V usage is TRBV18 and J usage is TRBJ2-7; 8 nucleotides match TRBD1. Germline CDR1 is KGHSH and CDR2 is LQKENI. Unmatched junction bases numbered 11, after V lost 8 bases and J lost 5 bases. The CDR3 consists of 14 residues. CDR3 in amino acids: CASTRQGSAHEQYF. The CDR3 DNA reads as TGTGCCAGCACAAGACAGGGGTCCGCCCACGAGCAGTACTTC. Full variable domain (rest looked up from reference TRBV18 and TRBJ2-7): NAGVMQNPRHLVRRRGQEARLRCSPMKGHSHVYWYRQLPEEGLKFMVYLQKENIIDESGMPKERFSAEFPKEGPSILRIQQVVRGDSAAYFCASTRQGSAHEQYFGPGTRLTVT.